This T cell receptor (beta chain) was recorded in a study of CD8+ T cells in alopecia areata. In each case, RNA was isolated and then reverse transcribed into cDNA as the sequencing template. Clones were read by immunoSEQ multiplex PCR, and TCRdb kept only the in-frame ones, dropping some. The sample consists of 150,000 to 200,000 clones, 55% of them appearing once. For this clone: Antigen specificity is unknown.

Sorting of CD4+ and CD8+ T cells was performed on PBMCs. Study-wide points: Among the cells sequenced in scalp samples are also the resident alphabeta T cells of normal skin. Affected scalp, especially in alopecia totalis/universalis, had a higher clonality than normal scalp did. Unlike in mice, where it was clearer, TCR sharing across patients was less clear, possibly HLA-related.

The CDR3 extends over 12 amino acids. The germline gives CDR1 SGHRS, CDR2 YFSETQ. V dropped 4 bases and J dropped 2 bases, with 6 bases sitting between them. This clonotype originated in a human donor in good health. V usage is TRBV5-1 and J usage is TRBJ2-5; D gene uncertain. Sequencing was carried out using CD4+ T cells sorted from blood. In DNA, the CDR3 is TGCGCCAGCAGCCGACCTCAAGAGACCCAGTACTTC. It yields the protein CASSRPQETQYF.